Following are 7 T cell receptor beta chains from one sample sequenced in a study of T cells generated in artificial thymic organoids. Separate semi-nested PCRs amplified TCRalpha and TCRbeta libraries using constant-region reverse primers in TRAC or TRBC. MiXCR, run by TCRdb on the 5' RACE reads, gives a single entry per CDR3 protein. The sample consists of over 6,500 distinct CDR3 sequences, approximately 20% of them appearing once. Specimen: naive CD8+ T cells from the thymus. Noted subset: CD3+TCRalphabeta+CD8SP T cells; for blood, CD45RO-CCR7+ naive CD8+ T cells. Receptors originate from a human donor who gave cord blood stem cells for thymic organoid culture, a cardiac surgery patient who gave postnatal thymus, or a blood donor (not recorded which).

This clonotype is medium-sized in the sample. This chain links TRBV6-5 with TRBJ2-5; 9 bases match TRBD1. With 3 bases clipped from V and 5 bases from J, the junction kept 10 bases outside the gene matches. Germline values: CDR1 MNHEY, CDR2 SVGAGI. This CDR3 is built from 16 residues. CDR3 in DNA: TGTGCCAGCAGTTATTCACAGGGGGCGAGTTGGGAGACCCAGTACTTC. Translation gives CASSYSQGASWETQYF.

This clonotype was observed at least ten times. The chain recombines TRBV4-2 with TRBJ2-3, with 9 nucleotides matching TRBD2. Unmatched junction bases numbered 3, after V lost 4 bases and J lost 1 base. The CDR3 is made up of 15 amino acids. CDR1 and CDR2 from the germline V gene are LGHNA and YNFKEQ. The CDR3 DNA is TGTGCCAGCAGCCGAGTAGCGGGGGGCACAGATACGCAGTATTTT. It codes for CASSRVAGGTDTQYF.

By share of the sample, this clonotype is medium-sized. The chain has TRBV27 and TRBJ2-7; D is possibly TRBD2 (6 bases). Germline V lookup: CDR1 MNHEY, CDR2 SMNVEV (reference sequence). This CDR3 has 13 residues. Trimming pared 2 bases from V and 3 bases from J, leaving 8 bases between. The CDR3, as DNA: TGTGCCAGCAGTTTAATGGGGGGCTACGAGCAGTACTTC. Translating gives CASSLMGGYEQYF.

About this clonotype: The conserved final phenylalanine or tryptophan is absent from the CDR3, which likely points to a read error. This chain's CDR3 is CAGSQATGGGEQYL. CDR3 DNA sequence: TGCGCCGGCAGCCAAGCGACAGGGGGTGGCGAGCAGTACTTA. The V gene is TRBV4-1, the J gene TRBJ2-7; 9 bases are a match to TRBD1. CDR3 size: 14 residues. The germline V gene has CDR1 MGHRA and CDR2 YSYEKL.

In this sample, this clonotype is medium-sized (0.01 to 0.1%). The CDR3 loop reads CASSLFGGGEQPQHF. DNA for the CDR3: TGTGCCAGCAGTTTATTCGGGGGGGGCGAACAGCCCCAGCATTTT. The V gene is TRBV28, the J gene TRBJ1-5; D may be TRBD1 (6 bases). Deletions cut 1 base from V and 7 bases from J, with 14 bases between. Germline CDR1 and CDR2: MDHEN and SYDVKM. The CDR3 consists of 15 residues.

This clonotype was recorded a few times. A much bigger clone sits one base away, suggesting this may be a read error. This rearrangement joins TRBV11-2 to TRBJ2-7, with TRBD2 matching 7 bases. The CDR3 runs to 15 residues. The germline V gene encodes CDR1 SGHAT and CDR2 FQNNGV. CDR3 region: CASSLAGHIAGEQCF. The CDR3 bases are TGTGCCAGCAGCCTAGCAGGCCATATAGCGGGCGAGCAGTGCTTC.

Relative to its sample, this clonotype is medium-sized. The chain joins TRBV27 to TRBJ2-7; possibly TRBD1 for D (5 bases). Germline assignment: CDR1 MNHEY and CDR2 SMNVEV (reference sequence). V lost 3 bases and J lost 3, with 9 bases in between. The CDR3 has 13 amino acids. CDR3 amino acids: CASSFGQNYEQYF. In DNA form, the CDR3 reads TGTGCCAGCAGTTTCGGACAAAACTACGAGCAGTACTTC.